This TCR beta chain was recorded in a study of T-cell memory formation after mild COVID-19. On the study more broadly: Largely, the TCR clusters proved donor specific.

The germline V and J ends were trimmed by 2 bases and 6 bases, with 12 bases remaining between them. The CDR3 sequence is 13 residues long. Per germline, CDR1 DFQATT and CDR2 SNEGSKA (reference sequence). As to this clonotype: The target antigen is unknown.

TCRdb reprocessed the 5' RACE reads with MiXCR, giving one entry per CDR3 protein. Of some 490,000 distinct CDR3 sequences detected, approximately 18% appear once; the ten largest clones hold roughly an eighth. Study-level results: The pre-infection memory compartment contained some responding clones, suggesting cross-reactive memory joined.

The gene calls are TRBV20-1 and TRBJ2-3, with no clear D. Sequencing was performed on PBMCs or a T cell subset sorted from them (not recorded which). The source of this sequence is an adult woman who had mild COVID-19 (a few samples of this study predate the infection). Cell type and time point are not known. Here the CDR3 reads CSARPGGQDTQYF. CDR3 nucleotide sequence: TGCAGTGCTAGACCCGGCGGCCAGGATACGCAGTATTTT.